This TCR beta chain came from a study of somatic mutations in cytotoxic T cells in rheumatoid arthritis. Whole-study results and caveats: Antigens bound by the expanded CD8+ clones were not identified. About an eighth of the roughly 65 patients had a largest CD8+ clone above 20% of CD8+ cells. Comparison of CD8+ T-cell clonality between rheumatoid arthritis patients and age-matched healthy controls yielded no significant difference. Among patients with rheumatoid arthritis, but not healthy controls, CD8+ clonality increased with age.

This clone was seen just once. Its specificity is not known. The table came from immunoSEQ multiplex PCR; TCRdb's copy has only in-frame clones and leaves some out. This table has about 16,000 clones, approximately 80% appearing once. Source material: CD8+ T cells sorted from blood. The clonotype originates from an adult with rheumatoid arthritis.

The CDR3 region has the DNA TGCGCCAGCAGCGATGGGATTCTCAGCAGGGGCTATGGCTACACCTTC. Amino acid sequence: CASSDGILSRGYGYTF. This rearrangement joins TRBV5-1 to TRBJ1-2, with a weak D call TRBD1 (6 bases). This CDR3 spans 16 amino acids. Trimming shortened V by 4 bases and J by 4 bases, and 20 bases separated the two germline ends. From germline, CDR1 is SGHRS and CDR2 YFSETQ.